Listed here are 6 T cell receptor beta chains from one sample, sequenced in a study of blood T cell repertoires in COVID-19 (TCRdb year 2020). Library preparation was by the immunoSEQ multiplex PCR assay. TCRdb retrieved this table from immuneACCESS and kept in-frame rearrangements only. Not all clones are present; in checked studies, unresolved V genes account for under half, and no reason is known for the remainder. A total of fewer than 95,000 clones appear in this sample, approximately 79% of them only once. Of the sample, over 3.5% is held by the ten largest clones. Sequenced: peripheral blood. These TCRs come from a man between 65 and 85 years old with COVID-19, enrolled during active disease.

This clone has a handful of counts. This chain connects TRBV7-9 to TRBJ1-1; 9 nucleotides align to TRBD1. This CDR3 spans 13 amino acids. CDR1 SEHNR and CDR2 FQNEAQ come from the germline V gene (reference sequence). With 9 bases clipped from V and 5 bases from J, the junction kept 7 bases outside the gene matches. CDR3 region: CASNRGRNTEAFF. The CDR3 DNA follows: TGTGCCAGTAACAGGGGGCGGAATACTGAAGCTTTCTTT. Supplemented by reference TRBV7-9 and TRBJ1-1, the full variable domain reads DTGVSQNPRHKITKRGQNVTFRCDPISEHNRLYWYRQTLGQGPEFLTYFQNEAQLEKSRLLSDRFSAERPKGSFSTLEIQRTEQGDSAMYLCASNRGRNTEAFFGQGTRLTVV.

In this sample, this clone turned up a few times. J is TRBJ1-1 and V is TRBV19, with a tentative D call TRBD1 (6 bases). Germline V lookup: CDR1 LNHDA, CDR2 SQIVND (reference sequence). This CDR3 contains 12 residues. V was cut by 8 bases and J by 5 bases, with 12 bases left in between. CDR3 sequence reads: CASVLRGTEAFF. The CDR3 DNA is TGTGCCAGTGTTTTAAGGGGGACTGAAGCTTTCTTT.

Note on this clone: The sample holds other DNA sequences that translate to the same CDR3. The chain employs TRBV28 and TRBJ2-5; tentatively, D is TRBD1 (6 bases). This CDR3 is built from 13 residues. V lost 6 bases to trimming and J lost 4 bases, with 12 bases between them. CDR1 MDHEN and CDR2 SYDVKM come from the germline V gene. The CDR3 reads CASRPQGRETQYF. The CDR3 DNA sequence: TGTGCCAGCAGGCCCCAGGGGCGAGAGACCCAGTACTTC.

This rearrangement joins TRBV5-1 to TRBJ2-3, with TRBD1 matching over 9 bases. This CDR3 contains 15 residues. Germline lookup yields CDR1 SGHRS and CDR2 YFSETQ. The J segment lost 1 base and the V segment lost 2 bases, leaving 2 bases of the junction unmatched. Here the CDR3 DNA reads TGCGCCAGCAGCTTTAGGACAGGGGGCACAGATACGCAGTATTTT. Translating it yields CASSFRTGGTDTQYF.

On this clone itself: The same CDR3 also results from other DNA sequences found in this sample. This chain uses TRBV7-9 with TRBJ1-1, with unresolved D. In germline, CDR1 is SEHNR, CDR2 FQNEAQ (reference sequence). This CDR3 contains 14 residues. Trimming cost V 2 bases and J 0 bases, with 7 bases left between them. Here the CDR3 reads CASSLSPVNTEAFF. The CDR3 DNA is TGTGCCAGCAGCTTATCGCCGGTGAACACTGAAGCTTTCTTT.

The chain couples TRBV3-1 (or the pseudogene TRBV3-2) to TRBJ2-7; 9 bases are shared with TRBD1. After removal of 8 bases from V and 5 bases from J, the junction contained 13 bases not matched to a gene. Germline CDR1 and CDR2: LGHDT and YNNKEL (reference sequence). The CDR3 runs to 15 residues. CDR3 protein: CASSLGGQGSHEQYF. CDR3 sequence (DNA): TGTGCCAGCTCCCTAGGGGGACAGGGAAGCCACGAGCAGTACTTC.